One sample yielded the 14 T cell receptor beta chains listed below, sequenced in a study of T cells in Graves' hyperthyroidism and ophthalmopathy. Researchers took RNA transcripts and amplified the TCR beta CDR3 regions from them. With the HTBI primer set, the TCR CDR3 went through a first round of RT-PCR. In TCRdb, the multiplex PCR reads were re-called with MiXCR into one record per CDR3 protein. This table has about 840,000 distinct CDR3 sequences, about two fifths appearing once. Input material: blood. The receptor set was obtained from a man aged 18 to 30 with Graves' hyperthyroidism.

This clonotype was seen a few times. V and J are TRBV20-1 and TRBJ1-1, with D maybe TRBD1 (6 bases). V lost 2 bases, J lost 0 bases, and 13 bases lay in between. The CDR3 has 15 amino acids. CDR1 and CDR2 (germline): DFQATT, SNEGSKA (reference sequence). CDR3 sequence reads: CSARSAQGLNTEAFF. CDR3 nucleotide sequence: TGCAGTGCTAGATCGGCCCAGGGGTTGAACACTGAAGCTTTCTTT.

The chain has TRBV10-3 and TRBJ1-2; D perhaps matches TRBD1 (5 bases). V was cut by 3 bases and J by 4 bases, with 9 bases left in between. The CDR3 spans 13 residues. Germline V gives CDR1 ENHRY, CDR2 SYGVKD. The CDR3 DNA follows: TGTGCCATCAGTGACCCAGGGCTCTATGGCTACACCTTC. Translated, it gives CAISDPGLYGYTF.

V gene TRBV20-1 combines with J gene TRBJ2-7, with 9 bases fitting TRBD2. Germline trimming cut 5 bases from V and 6 bases from J; bases unmatched to any gene: 17. Germline V lookup: CDR1 DFQATT, CDR2 SNEGSKA (reference sequence). The CDR3 is 16 residues long. CDR3 region: CSAPGRGAGGFCEQYF. In nucleotides, the CDR3 is TGCAGTGCTCCGGGAAGGGGGGCGGGAGGGTTTTGCGAGCAGTACTTC.

This clonotype was counted between two and nine times. V gene TRBV6-5 combines with J gene TRBJ2-6; D is possibly TRBD2 (6 bases). Germline V gene sequence: CDR1 MNHEY, CDR2 SVGAGI. With 8 bases removed from V and 1 base from J, the gap between germline ends came to 9 bases. CDR3 length: 14 residues. The CDR3: CASLGGSGANVLTF. In DNA form, the CDR3 reads TGTGCCAGCCTGGGGGGTTCTGGGGCCAACGTCCTGACTTTC.

At least ten counts were recorded for this clonotype. The chain combines TRBV6-5 with TRBJ2-2; a weak D match, TRBD1 (6 bases). Germline-derived CDR1 and CDR2 are MNHEY and SVGAGI. V lost 6 bases, J lost 5 bases, and 10 bases lay in between. The CDR3 is 13 residues long. CDR3 nucleotide sequence: TGTGCCAGCAGCTACACAGGGACCGGGGAGCTGTTTTTT. This translates into CASSYTGTGELFF.

This clonotype was seen at least ten times. J is TRBJ1-2 and V is TRBV29-1; 7 bases are shared with TRBD1. The CDR3 loop spans 12 amino acids. Losses at the gene ends were 6 bases for V and 3 bases for J; bases not matched to a gene: 4. CDR1 SQVTM and CDR2 ANQGSEA come from the germline V gene. CDR3 amino acids: CSVGTEDYGYTF. The CDR3 nucleotides are TGCAGCGTGGGGACAGAGGACTATGGCTACACCTTC. Looking up the rest from reference TRBV29-1 and TRBJ1-2 gives the full variable domain: SAVISQKPSRDICQRGTSLTIQCQVDSQVTMMFWYRQQPGQSLTLIATANQGSEATYESGFVIDKFPISRPNLTFSTLTVSNMSPEDSSIYLCSVGTEDYGYTFGSGTRLTVV.

There are many counts of this clonotype. The CDR3 spells CASSDGQGMRETQYF. For the CDR3, the DNA is TGTGCCAGCAGCGACGGACAGGGAATGCGCGAGACCCAGTACTTC. The chain uses TRBV7-9 and TRBJ2-5; 8 nucleotides match TRBD1. The trim removed 5 bases at V and 5 bases at J, leaving 10 bases unmatched. In germline, CDR1 is SEHNR, CDR2 FQNEAQ (reference sequence). The CDR3 has 15 residues.

The rearrangement joins TRBV12-3 or TRBV12-4 to TRBJ2-6; TRBD1 aligns across 9 bases. CDR3 length: 18 amino acids. V gave up 4 bases and J gave up 2 bases; unmatched junction bases: 9. The CDR3 DNA is TGTGCCAGCAGTTACTCCCCGGGACAGGGAACTGGGGCCAACGTCCTGACTTTC. Its protein product is CASSYSPGQGTGANVLTF.

The chain joins TRBV4-3 to TRBJ1-3; D remains ambiguous. The germline CDR1 and CDR2 sequences are LGHNA and YSLEER. The CDR3 totals 16 residues. With 0 bases removed from V and 7 bases from J, the gap between germline ends came to 16 bases. CDR3 bases: TGCGCCAGCAGCCAAGATAAGGCAGACACCCAGAACACCATATATTTT. Its translation: CASSQDKADTQNTIYF.

J is TRBJ2-5 and V is TRBV11-2, with D tentatively TRBD2 (5 bases). Trimming cost V 3 bases and J 1 base, with 12 bases left between them. There are 15 residues in the CDR3. Germline CDR1 is SGHAT and CDR2 is FQNNGV. CDR3 nucleotide sequence: TGTGCCAGCAGCTTTGGGGTGGAGGTCCAAGAGACCCAGTACTTC. Protein sequence: CASSFGVEVQETQYF.

This clonotype was seen only a few times. V gene TRBV11-1 combines with J gene TRBJ1-1; 10 bases match TRBD1. The CDR3 extends over 16 amino acids. Germline V lookup: CDR1 SGHAT, CDR2 FQDESV (reference sequence). J was trimmed by 0 bases and V by 6 bases; bases with no gene match: 7. The CDR3 DNA follows: TGTGCCAGCAGTTACCCGGGACAGGGGATGAACACTGAAGCTTTCTTT. This codes for CASSYPGQGMNTEAFF.

This sequence joins TRBV10-1 and TRBJ2-7; 9 nucleotides align to TRBD1. The V gene end was trimmed by 6 bases and the J gene end by 5 bases; junction bases not matched to a gene: 8. This CDR3 has 14 amino acids. Looked up from germline, CDR1 is WNHNN and CDR2 is SYGVQD (reference sequence). CDR3 DNA: TGCGCCAGCAGCCACCCGGGACAGGGTAACGAGCAGTACTTC. This gives the protein CASSHPGQGNEQYF.

For this clonotype: This may stem from a read error, because a much larger clone lies one nucleotide away. The chain couples TRBV5-1 to TRBJ1-4; D gene ambiguous. V shed 0 bases and J shed 8 bases, with 14 bases lying between them. The CDR3 is 15 residues long. Germline V gives CDR1 SGHRS, CDR2 YFSETQ. In DNA form, the CDR3 reads TGCGCCAGCAGCTTGGGCGGCCGTTCGAGAGAAAAACTGTTTTTT. Protein: CASSLGGRSREKLFF.

This clonotype was seen ten or more times. V usage is TRBV10-1 and J usage is TRBJ1-6; TRBD1 agrees at 10 bases. CDR1 is WNHNN and CDR2 is SYGVQD in the germline V gene (reference sequence). After removal of 4 bases from V and 8 bases from J, the junction contained 8 bases not matched to a gene. This CDR3 contains 16 residues. This CDR3 is CASSVLRTGGDSPLHF. CDR3 in DNA: TGCGCCAGCAGTGTTCTCCGGACAGGGGGTGATTCACCCCTCCACTTT.